This TCR beta chain originates from a study of CD8 T cells in ankylosing spondylitis. Broader study findings: Seemingly distinctive of ankylosing spondylitis blood was a TCR beta motif formed by eight highly homologous variants.

Construction of TCR beta libraries was performed using quantitative 5'-RACE with molecular barcodes. TCRdb itself ran the 5' RACE reads through MiXCR, one entry per CDR3 protein. The sample holds about 350,000 distinct CDR3 sequences, 20% to 25% seen once. Concerning this clonotype itself: Antigen: not known.

Trimming took off 1 base at V and 4 bases at J, with 17 bases between the two ends. The CDR3 has 15 amino acids. The germline CDR1 and CDR2 sequences are DFQATT and SNEGSKA (reference sequence). The sequenced sample consisted of blood, either unsorted or a sorted T cell fraction (not recorded which). The receptor's source is a male donor with ankylosing spondylitis or in good health (not recorded which). J is TRBJ2-7 and V is TRBV20-1, with D possibly being TRBD1 or TRBD2 (5 bases each). The CDR3 DNA sequence: TGCAGTGCTAGAGTATTTGGGGGAATCTGGTACGAGCAGTACTTC. Translated, it gives CSARVFGGIWYEQYF.